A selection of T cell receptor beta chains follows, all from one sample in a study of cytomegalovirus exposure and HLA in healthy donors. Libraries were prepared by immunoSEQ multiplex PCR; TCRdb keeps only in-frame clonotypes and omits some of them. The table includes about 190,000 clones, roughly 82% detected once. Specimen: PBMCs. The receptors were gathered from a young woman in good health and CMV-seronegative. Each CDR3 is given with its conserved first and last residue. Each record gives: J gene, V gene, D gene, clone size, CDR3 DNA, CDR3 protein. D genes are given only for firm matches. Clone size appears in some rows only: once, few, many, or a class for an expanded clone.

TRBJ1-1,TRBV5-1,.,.,TGCGCCAGCAGCTTGGCGGGAGACCGGGGAACTGAAGCTTTCTTT,CASSLAGDRGTEAFF
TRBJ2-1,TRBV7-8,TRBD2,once,TGTGCCAGCAGCCTAGGACGACTAGCGCGAATAAATGAGCAGTTCTTC,CASSLGRLARINEQFF
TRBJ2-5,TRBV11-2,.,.,TGTGCCAGTTCGGAGAAGGTCCGGACTAATCGAGAGACCCAGTACTTC,CASSEKVRTNRETQYF
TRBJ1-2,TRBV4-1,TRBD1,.,TGCGCCAGCAGCCAAGCCGGACAGGGGGCTCTCTATGGCTACACCTTC,CASSQAGQGALYGYTF
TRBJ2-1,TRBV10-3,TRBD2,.,TGTGCCATCCCGGGCGGGACTAGCGGGAGTACTACTCACGAGCAGTTCTTC,CAIPGGTSGSTTHEQFF
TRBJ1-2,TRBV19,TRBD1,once,TGTGCCAGTAAGAGGGACAGGGCGGACTACTATGGCTACACCTTC,CASKRDRADYYGYTF
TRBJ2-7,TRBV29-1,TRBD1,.,TGCAGCGTCGCGGAAACAGGGGGCGGATACGAGCAGTACTTC,CSVAETGGGYEQYF
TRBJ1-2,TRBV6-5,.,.,TGTGCCAGCAGTTACCTATTATGGGGCGGCTACACCTTC,CASSYLLWGGYTF
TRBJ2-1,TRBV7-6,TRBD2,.,TGTGCCAGCAGCTTATTATCTAGCGGGGGTTACAATGAGCAGTTCTTC,CASSLLSSGGYNEQFF
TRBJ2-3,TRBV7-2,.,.,TGTGCCAGCAGCTTAGCGGGGACTCTATCGCGGGGACGCAATACGCAGTATTTT,CASSLAGTLSRGRNTQYF
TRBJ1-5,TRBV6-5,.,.,TGTGCCAGCACCCGAAATGCGGGAGCTAATCAGCCCCAGCATTTT,CASTRNAGANQPQHF
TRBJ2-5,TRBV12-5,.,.,TGTGCTAGTGGCCCCCCAGGCGGGCGTGTGGGTGAGACCCAGTACTTC,CASGPPGGRVGETQYF
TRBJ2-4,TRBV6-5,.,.,TGTGCCAGCAGTCCTCAGTTAGCCAAAAACATTCAGTACTTC,CASSPQLAKNIQYF
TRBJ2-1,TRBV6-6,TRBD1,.,TGTGCCAGCAGTTACGATCGGGCAGGGGGCGCCTGGGAGCAGTTCTTC,CASSYDRAGGAWEQFF
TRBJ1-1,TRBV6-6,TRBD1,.,TGTGCCAGCAGTTACTCGGGTCAGGGGGTGAACACTGAAGCTTTCTTT,CASSYSGQGVNTEAFF
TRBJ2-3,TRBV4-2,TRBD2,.,TGTGCCAGCAGGCAAGCGGGAGGTGTTGCGGATACGCAGTATTTT,CASRQAGGVADTQYF
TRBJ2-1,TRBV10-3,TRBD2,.,TGTGCCATCACTGGCCTAGCGGGTTTCCCTGGGGGAAACAATGAGCAGTTCTTC,CAITGLAGFPGGNNEQFF
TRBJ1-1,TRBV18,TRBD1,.,TGTGCCAGCTCGTACCGTGGACAGGGCGGGCCTGAAGCTTTCTTT,CASSYRGQGGPEAFF
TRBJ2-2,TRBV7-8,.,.,TGTGCCAGCAGCACGGGGGGACAGGCCTTGACTAGCAACACCGGGGAGCTGTTTTTT,CASSTGGQALTSNTGELFF
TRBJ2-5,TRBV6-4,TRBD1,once,TGTGCCAGCAGTGACCCGAAGGGACAGGGATGCCAAGAGACCCAGTACTTC,CASSDPKGQGCQETQYF
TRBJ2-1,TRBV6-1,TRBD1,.,TGTGCCAGCAGTAGGGGGGGGACAGGGGCCAATGAGCAGTTCTTC,CASSRGGTGANEQFF
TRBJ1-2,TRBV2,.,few,TGTGCCAGCAGTCCAGGCTACACCTTC,CASSPGYTF
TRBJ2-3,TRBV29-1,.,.,TGCGGCCTTTCCTGGGGGGTCACAGATACGCAGTATTTT,CGLSWGVTDTQYF
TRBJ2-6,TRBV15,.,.,TGTGCCACCAGCTTCCGGGGAGCTGGGGCCAACGTCCTGACTTTC,CATSFRGAGANVLTF
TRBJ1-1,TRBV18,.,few,TGTGCCAGCTCACTCGACAGTGCTTTTGGGGCTTTCTTT,CASSLDSAFGAFF
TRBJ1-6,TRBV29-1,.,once,TGCAGCGTTTACGACAGCCTCTATAATTCACCCCTCCACTTT,CSVYDSLYNSPLHF
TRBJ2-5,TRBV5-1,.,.,TGCGCCAGCAGCTTGGTTGGCGGGGCCCAAGAGACCCAGTACTTC,CASSLVGGAQETQYF
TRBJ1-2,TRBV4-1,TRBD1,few,TGCGCCAGCAGCCAGGGACAGATCTATGGCTACACCTTC,CASSQGQIYGYTF